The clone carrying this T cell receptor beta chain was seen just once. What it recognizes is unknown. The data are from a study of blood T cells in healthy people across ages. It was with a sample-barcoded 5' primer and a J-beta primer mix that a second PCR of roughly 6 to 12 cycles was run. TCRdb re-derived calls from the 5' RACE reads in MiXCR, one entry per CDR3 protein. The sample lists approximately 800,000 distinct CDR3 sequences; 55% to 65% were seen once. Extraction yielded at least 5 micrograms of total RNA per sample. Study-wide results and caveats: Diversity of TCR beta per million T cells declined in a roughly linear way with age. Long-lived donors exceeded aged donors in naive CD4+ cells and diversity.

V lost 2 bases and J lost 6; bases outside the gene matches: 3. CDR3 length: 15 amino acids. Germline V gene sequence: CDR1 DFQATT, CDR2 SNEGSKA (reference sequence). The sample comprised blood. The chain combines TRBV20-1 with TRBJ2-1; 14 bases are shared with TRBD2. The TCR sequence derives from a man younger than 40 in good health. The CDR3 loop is CSARRLAGGLNEQFF. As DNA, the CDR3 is TGCAGTGCTAGACGACTAGCGGGGGGGCTCAATGAGCAGTTCTTC.